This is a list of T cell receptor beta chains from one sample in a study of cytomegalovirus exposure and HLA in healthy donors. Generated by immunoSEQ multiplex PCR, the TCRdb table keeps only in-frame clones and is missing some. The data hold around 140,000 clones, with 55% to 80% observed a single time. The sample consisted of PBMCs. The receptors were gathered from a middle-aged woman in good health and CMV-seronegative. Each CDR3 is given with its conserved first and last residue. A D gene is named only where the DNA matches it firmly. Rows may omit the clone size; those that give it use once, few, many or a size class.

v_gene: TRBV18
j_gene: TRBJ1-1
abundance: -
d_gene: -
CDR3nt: TGTGCCAGCTCACCCAAGCCCGGGAGCGACACTGAAGCTTTCTTT
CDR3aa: CASSPKPGSDTEAFF

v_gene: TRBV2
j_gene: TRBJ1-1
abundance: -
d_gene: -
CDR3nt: TGTGCCAGCGTAATTGATCTAAACACTGAAGCTTTCTTT
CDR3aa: CASVIDLNTEAFF

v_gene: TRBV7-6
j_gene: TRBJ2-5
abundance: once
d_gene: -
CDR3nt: TGTGCCAGCAGCTTTAGCACACAGGGAGAGACCCAGTACTTC
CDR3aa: CASSFSTQGETQYF

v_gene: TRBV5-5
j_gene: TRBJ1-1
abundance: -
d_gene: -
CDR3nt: TGTGCCAGCAGGGGTAGGGGGAACACTGAAGCTTTCTTT
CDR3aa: CASRGRGNTEAFF

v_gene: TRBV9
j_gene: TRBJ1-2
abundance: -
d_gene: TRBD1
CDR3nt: TGTGCCAGCAGCGCCGATAACAGGGGAGTCTATGGCTACACCTTC
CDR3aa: CASSADNRGVYGYTF

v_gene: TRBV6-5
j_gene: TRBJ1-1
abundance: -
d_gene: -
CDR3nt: TGTGCCACCACCCGGGGTATCGGCGTGGTGACTGAAGCTTTCTTT
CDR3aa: CATTRGIGVVTEAFF

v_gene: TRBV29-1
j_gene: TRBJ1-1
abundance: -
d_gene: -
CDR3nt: TGCAGCGTTGGGGGCGGCACTGAAGCTTTCTTT
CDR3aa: CSVGGGTEAFF

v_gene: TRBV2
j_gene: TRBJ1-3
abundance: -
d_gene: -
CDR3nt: TGTGCCAGCCGTTGGGACACTTCCTCTGGAAACACCATATATTTT
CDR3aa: CASRWDTSSGNTIYF

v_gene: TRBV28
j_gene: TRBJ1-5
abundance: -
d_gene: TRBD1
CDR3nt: TGTGCCAGTTCGGGACAGGGTCCATGGCAGCCCCAGCATTTT
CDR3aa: CASSGQGPWQPQHF

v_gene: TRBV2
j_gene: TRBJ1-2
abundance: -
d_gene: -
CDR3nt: TGTGTCAGCAGCCCTGGAGTGGACTATGGCTACACCTTC
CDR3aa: CVSSPGVDYGYTF

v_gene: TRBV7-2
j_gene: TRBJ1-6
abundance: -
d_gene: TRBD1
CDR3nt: TGTGCCAGCAGCTTAGACAGGGGGCTTTCACCCCTCCACTTT
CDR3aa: CASSLDRGLSPLHF

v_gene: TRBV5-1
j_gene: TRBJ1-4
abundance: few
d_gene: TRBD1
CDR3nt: TGCGCCAGCAGCTCATCACAGGGGGCGATGAATGAAAAACTGTTTTTT
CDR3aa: CASSSSQGAMNEKLFF

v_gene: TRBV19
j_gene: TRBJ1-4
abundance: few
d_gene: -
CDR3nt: TGTGCCAGTAGTAGGGGAGTATATGAAAAACTGTTTTTT
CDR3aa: CASSRGVYEKLFF

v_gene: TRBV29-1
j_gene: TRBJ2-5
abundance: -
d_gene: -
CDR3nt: TGCAGCGTGTCCCAAGCAGCGGTCGGAAAAGAGACCCAGTACTTC
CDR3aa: CSVSQAAVGKETQYF

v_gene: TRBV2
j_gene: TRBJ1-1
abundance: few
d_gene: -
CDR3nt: TGTGCCAGCGGGAGGACCAACACTGAAGCTTTCTTT
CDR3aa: CASGRTNTEAFF

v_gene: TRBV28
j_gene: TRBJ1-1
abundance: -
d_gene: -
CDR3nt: TGTGCCAGCAGTGTATGGACAGTCCAGAACACTGAAGCTTTCTTT
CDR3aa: CASSVWTVQNTEAFF

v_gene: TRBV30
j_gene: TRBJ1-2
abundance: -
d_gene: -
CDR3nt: TGTGCCTGGAGGGTCGGGGGCTATGGCTACACCTTC
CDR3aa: CAWRVGGYGYTF

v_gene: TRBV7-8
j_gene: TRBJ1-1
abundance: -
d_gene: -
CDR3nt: TGTGCCAGCAGGAAATTGACAGTGAACACTGAAGCTTTCTTT
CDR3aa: CASRKLTVNTEAFF

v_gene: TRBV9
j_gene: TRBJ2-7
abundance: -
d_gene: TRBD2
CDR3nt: TGTGCCAGCAGCCGTAGATGGACTAGCGGGGGGGTCTACGAGCAGTACTTC
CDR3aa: CASSRRWTSGGVYEQYF

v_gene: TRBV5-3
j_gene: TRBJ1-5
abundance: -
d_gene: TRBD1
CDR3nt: TGTGCCAGAAGCTTGGGGTTAGGGACAGGGGGCTTTTCCCAGCATTTT
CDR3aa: CARSLGLGTGGFSQHF

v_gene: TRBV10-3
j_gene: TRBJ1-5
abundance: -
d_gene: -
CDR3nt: TGTGCCATCAGTGGTCAGGGGTCGGAGGCCCAGCATTTT
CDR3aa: CAISGQGSEAQHF

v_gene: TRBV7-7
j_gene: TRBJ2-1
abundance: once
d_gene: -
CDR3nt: TGTGCCAGCAGCTCCGAACGGGGGAATGAGCAGTTCTTC
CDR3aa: CASSSERGNEQFF

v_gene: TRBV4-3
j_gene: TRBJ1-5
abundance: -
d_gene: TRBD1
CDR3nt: TGCGCCAGCAGCCTTACAGGGGGCAATCAGCCCCAGCATTTT
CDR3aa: CASSLTGGNQPQHF

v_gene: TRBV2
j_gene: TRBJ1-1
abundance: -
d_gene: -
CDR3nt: TGTGCCAGCAGTGAAGATCTTAACACTGAAGCTTTCTTT
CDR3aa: CASSEDLNTEAFF

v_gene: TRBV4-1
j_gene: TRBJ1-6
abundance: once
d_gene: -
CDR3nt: TGCGCCAGCAGCCAAGAGGCACAGCGCCGGGGTAATTCACCCCTCCACTTT
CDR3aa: CASSQEAQRRGNSPLHF

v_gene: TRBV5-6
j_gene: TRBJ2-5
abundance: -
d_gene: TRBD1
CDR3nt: TGTGCCAGCAGCTTGGCGGGACAGGGGAAAGAGACCCAGTACTTC
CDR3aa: CASSLAGQGKETQYF

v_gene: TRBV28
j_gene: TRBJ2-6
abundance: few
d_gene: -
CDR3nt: TGTGCCAGCAGTCTAATTACTGGGGCCAACGTCCTGACTTTC
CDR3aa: CASSLITGANVLTF

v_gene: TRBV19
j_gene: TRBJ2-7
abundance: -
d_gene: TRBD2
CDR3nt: TGTGCCAGTAGTATACGAGGCGGGGGAGGCTACGAGCAGTACTTC
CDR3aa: CASSIRGGGGYEQYF

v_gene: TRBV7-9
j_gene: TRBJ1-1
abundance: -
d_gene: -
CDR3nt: TGTGCCAGCAGCTTAGAAGGGGCGGGGACTGAAGCTTTCTTT
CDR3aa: CASSLEGAGTEAFF

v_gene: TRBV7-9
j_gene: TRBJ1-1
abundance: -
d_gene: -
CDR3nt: TGTTCCAGCAGTTCGAGGTACACTGAAGCTTTCTTT
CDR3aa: CSSSSRYTEAFF

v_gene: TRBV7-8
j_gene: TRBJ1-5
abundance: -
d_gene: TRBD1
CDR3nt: TGTGCCAGCAGCTTAGCGCCAGAAAGGGGACAGGGGCAGCCCCAGCATTTT
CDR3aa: CASSLAPERGQGQPQHF